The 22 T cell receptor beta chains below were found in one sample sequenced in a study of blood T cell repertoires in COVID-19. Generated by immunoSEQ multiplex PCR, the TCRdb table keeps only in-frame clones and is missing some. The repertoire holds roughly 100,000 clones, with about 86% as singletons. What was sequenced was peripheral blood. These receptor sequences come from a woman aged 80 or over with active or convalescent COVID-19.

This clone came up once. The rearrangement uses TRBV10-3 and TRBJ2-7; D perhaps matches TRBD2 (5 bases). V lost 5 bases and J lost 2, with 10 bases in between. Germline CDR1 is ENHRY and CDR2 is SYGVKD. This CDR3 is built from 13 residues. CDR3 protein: CAISPGNAYEQYF. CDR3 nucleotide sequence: TGTGCCATCAGTCCCGGGAACGCCTACGAGCAGTACTTC.

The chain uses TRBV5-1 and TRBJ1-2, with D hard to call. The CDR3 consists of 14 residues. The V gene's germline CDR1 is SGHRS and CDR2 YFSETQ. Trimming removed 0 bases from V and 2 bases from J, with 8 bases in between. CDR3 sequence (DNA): TGCGCCAGCAGCTTGGAACGGGAGAACTATGGCTACACCTTC. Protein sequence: CASSLERENYGYTF. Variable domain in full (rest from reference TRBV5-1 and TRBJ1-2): KAGVTQTPRYLIKTRGQQVTLSCSPISGHRSVSWYQQTPGQGLQFLFEYFSETQRNKGNFPGRFSGRQFSNSRSEMNVSTLELGDSALYLCASSLERENYGYTFGSGTRLTVV.

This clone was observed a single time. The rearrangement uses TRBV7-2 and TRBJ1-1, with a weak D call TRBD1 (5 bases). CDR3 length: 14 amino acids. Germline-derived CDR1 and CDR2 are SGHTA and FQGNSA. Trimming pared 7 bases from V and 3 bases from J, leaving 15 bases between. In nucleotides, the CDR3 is TGTGCCAGCACCCTGGGGCAGAGGCACACTGAAGCTTTCTTT. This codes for CASTLGQRHTEAFF. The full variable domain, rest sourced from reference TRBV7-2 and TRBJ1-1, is GAGVSQSPSNKVTEKGKDVELRCDPISGHTALYWYRQSLGQGLEFLIYFQGNSAPDKSGLPSDRFSAERTGGSVSTLTIQRTQQEDSAVYLCASTLGQRHTEAFFGQGTRLTVV.

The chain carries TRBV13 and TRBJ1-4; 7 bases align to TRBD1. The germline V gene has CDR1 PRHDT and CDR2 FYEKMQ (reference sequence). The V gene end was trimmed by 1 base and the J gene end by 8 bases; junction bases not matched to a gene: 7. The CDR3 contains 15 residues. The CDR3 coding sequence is TGTGCCAGCAGCTTAGTCTCAGGGGGAGGAGAAAAACTGTTTTTT. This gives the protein CASSLVSGGGEKLFF.

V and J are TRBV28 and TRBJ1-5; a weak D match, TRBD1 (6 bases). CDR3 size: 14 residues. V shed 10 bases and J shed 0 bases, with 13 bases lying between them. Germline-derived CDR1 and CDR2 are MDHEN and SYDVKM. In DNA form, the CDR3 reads TGTGCCACCACCCTACAGGGTAGCAATCAGCCCCAGCATTTT. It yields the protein CATTLQGSNQPQHF.

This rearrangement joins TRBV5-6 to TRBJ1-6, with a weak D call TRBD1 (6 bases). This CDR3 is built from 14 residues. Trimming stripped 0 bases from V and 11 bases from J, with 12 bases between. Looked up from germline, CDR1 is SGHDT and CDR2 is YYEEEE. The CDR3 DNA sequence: TGTGCCAGCAGCTTGGCCAGGGGAGTAACACCCCTCCACTTT. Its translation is CASSLARGVTPLHF.

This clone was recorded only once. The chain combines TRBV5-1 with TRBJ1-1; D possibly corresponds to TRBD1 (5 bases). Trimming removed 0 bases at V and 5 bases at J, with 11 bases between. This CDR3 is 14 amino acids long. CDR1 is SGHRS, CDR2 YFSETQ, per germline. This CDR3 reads CASSLEKGNTEAFF. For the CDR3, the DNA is TGCGCCAGCAGCTTGGAAAAGGGGAATACTGAAGCTTTCTTT. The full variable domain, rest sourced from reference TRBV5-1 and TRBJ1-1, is KAGVTQTPRYLIKTRGQQVTLSCSPISGHRSVSWYQQTPGQGLQFLFEYFSETQRNKGNFPGRFSGRQFSNSRSEMNVSTLELGDSALYLCASSLEKGNTEAFFGQGTRLTVV.

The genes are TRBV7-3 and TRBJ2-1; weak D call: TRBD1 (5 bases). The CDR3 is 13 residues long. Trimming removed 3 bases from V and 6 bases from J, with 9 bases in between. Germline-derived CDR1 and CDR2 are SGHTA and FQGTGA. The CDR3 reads CASSLTVPNEQFF. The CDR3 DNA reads TGTGCCAGCAGCTTGACAGTTCCCAATGAGCAGTTCTTC.

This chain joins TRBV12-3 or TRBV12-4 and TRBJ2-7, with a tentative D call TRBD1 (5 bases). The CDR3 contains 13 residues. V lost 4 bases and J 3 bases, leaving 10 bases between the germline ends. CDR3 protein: CASSYAGYYEQYF. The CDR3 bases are TGTGCCAGCAGTTACGCAGGGTACTACGAGCAGTACTTC.

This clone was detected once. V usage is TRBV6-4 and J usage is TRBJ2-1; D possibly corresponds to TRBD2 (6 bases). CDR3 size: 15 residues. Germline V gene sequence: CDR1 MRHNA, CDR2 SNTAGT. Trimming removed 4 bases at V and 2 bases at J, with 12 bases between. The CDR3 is CASSVERAPYNEQFF. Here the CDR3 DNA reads TGTGCCAGCAGTGTGGAGCGGGCGCCCTACAATGAGCAGTTCTTC.

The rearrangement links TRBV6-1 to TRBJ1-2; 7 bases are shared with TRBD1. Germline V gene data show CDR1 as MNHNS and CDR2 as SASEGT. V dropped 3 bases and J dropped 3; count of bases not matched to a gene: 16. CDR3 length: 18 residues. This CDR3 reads CASSEFLLVLTGDYGYTF. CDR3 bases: TGTGCCAGCAGTGAGTTCCTTCTGGTCCTTACAGGGGACTATGGCTACACCTTC.

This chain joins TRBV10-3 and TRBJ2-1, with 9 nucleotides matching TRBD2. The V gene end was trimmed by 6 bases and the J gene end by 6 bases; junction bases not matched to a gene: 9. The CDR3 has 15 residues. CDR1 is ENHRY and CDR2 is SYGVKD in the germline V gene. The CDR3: CAIRGGREGLNEQFF. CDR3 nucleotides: TGTGCCATCAGAGGAGGGCGGGAGGGCCTCAATGAGCAGTTCTTC.

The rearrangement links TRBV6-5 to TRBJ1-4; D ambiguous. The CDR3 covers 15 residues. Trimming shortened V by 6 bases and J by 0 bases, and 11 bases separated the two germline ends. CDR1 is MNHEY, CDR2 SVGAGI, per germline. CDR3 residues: CASRSPGATNEKLFF. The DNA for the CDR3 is TGTGCCAGCAGATCCCCAGGTGCAACTAATGAAAAACTGTTTTTT.

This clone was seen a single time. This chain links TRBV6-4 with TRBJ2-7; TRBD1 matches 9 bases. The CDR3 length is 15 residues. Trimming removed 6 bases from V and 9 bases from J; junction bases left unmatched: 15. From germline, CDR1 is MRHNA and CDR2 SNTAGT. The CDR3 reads CASSLQTGQGVTQYF. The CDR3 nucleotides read TGTGCCAGCAGCTTACAGACGGGACAGGGAGTGACGCAGTACTTC.

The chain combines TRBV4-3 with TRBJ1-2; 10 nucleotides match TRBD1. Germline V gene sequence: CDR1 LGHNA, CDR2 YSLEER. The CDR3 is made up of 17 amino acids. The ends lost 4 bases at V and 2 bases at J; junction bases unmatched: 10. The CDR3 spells CASSRFGGTGDNYGYTF. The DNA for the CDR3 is TGCGCCAGCAGCCGCTTCGGCGGGACAGGGGACAACTATGGCTACACCTTC.

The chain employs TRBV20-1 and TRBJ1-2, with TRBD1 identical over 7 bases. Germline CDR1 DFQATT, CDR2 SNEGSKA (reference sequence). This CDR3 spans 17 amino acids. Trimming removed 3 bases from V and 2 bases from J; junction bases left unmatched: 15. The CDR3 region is CSASVSGQNRLNYGYTF. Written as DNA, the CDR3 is TGCAGTGCTAGTGTGTCGGGACAGAACCGTCTAAACTATGGCTACACCTTC.

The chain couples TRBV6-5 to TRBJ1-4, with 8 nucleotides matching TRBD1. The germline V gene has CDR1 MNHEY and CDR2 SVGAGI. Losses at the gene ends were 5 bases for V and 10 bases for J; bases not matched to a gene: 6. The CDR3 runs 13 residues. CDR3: CASSPQGDGKLFF. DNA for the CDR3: TGTGCCAGCAGTCCACAGGGGGATGGAAAACTGTTTTTT.

Here the CDR3 DNA reads TGTGCCAGCAGTTTATGGCGACAGGGGGCAGGAGATACGCAGTATTTT. It translates to CASSLWRQGAGDTQYF. V gene TRBV28 combines with J gene TRBJ2-3; 10 positions agree with TRBD1. The CDR3 covers 16 residues. V was pared by 0 bases and J by 5 bases, with 5 bases of the junction left unmatched. Per germline, CDR1 MDHEN and CDR2 SYDVKM.

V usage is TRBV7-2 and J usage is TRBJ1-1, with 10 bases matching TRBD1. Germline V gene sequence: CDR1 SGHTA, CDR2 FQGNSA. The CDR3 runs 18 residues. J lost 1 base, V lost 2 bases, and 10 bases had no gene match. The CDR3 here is CASSLRRLDRGSNTEAFF. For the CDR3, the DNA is TGTGCCAGCAGCTTACGTCGGCTGGACAGGGGGTCGAACACTGAAGCTTTCTTT.

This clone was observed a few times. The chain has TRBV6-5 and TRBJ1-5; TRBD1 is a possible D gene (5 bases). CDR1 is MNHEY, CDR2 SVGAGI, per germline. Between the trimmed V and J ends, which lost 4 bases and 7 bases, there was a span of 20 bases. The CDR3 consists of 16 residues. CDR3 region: CASSSGTVGLGQPQHF. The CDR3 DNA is TGTGCCAGCAGTTCGGGCACAGTGGGACTGGGCCAGCCCCAGCATTTT.

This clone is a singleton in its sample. The DNA for the CDR3 is TGTGCCAGCTCACCGAACAGGGGGGGCTATAATTCACCCCTCCACTTT. Protein product: CASSPNRGGYNSPLHF. The chain couples TRBV18 to TRBJ1-6; 8 bases map to TRBD1. Germline CDR1 is KGHSH and CDR2 is LQKENI. After removal of 3 bases from V and 3 bases from J, the junction contained 4 bases not matched to a gene. CDR3 length equals 16 residues.

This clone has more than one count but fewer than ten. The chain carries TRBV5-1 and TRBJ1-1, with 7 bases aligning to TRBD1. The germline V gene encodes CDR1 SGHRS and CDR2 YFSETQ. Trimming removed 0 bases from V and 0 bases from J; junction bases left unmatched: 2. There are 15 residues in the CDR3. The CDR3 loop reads CASSLAGGMNTEAFF. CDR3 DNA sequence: TGCGCCAGCAGCTTGGCAGGGGGTATGAACACTGAAGCTTTCTTT.